This T cell receptor beta chain was found in a study of OX40 agonist ivuxolimab in advanced cancers. Background on the study: The dose of intravenous ivuxolimab that patients received every 2 weeks ranged from 0.01 to 10 mg/kg.

Some clones are missing from TCRdb's copy, which holds only in-frame ones; the method was immunoSEQ multiplex PCR. The sample lists about 45,000 clones, 70% to 85% occurring once. Sequenced material: CD4+ or CD8+ T cells sorted from blood, taken in a trial of the OX40 agonist ivuxolimab. This TCR came from an adult with an advanced solid tumor such as melanoma, head and neck, liver or kidney cancer.

In DNA form, the CDR3 reads TGTGCCAGCAGTGAGGACAGGGGAGAGTCCGGGGAGCTGTTTTTT. Translation gives CASSEDRGESGELFF. J is TRBJ2-2 and V is TRBV25-1, with TRBD1 matching over 9 bases. The V and J ends lost 3 bases and 6 bases, in that order; junction bases with no gene match: 5. The CDR3 is 15 residues long. Germline V lookup: CDR1 MGHDK, CDR2 SYGVNS.